This T cell receptor beta chain emerged from a study of T cell changes during pregnancy in multiple sclerosis. V shed 3 bases and J 7 bases; nucleotides not matched to a gene: 15. This CDR3 has 18 residues. Germline V gene sequence: CDR1 SGHVS, CDR2 FQNEAQ. This table comes from immunoSEQ multiplex PCR, and its TCRdb copy is limited to in-frame clones, with some not included. The sample has about 53,000 clones, 90% seen once. Source: peripheral blood, taken after pregnancy. This chain connects TRBV7-8 to TRBJ1-6; 7 nucleotides line up with TRBD1. The receptor comes from a female donor in good health, enrolled as a control in a pregnancy study. The CDR3 sequence is CASSLQGIGGPRNSPLHF. CDR3 DNA: TGTGCCAGCAGCTTGCAGGGGATAGGGGGCCCTAGGAATTCACCCCTCCACTTT.